The 22 T cell receptor beta chains listed next were all sequenced from one sample in a study of blood T cell repertoires in COVID-19. Sequenced by immunoSEQ multiplex PCR; TCRdb stores in-frame clones only, minus some. The sample carries 300,000 to 350,000 clones, about 90% recorded once. Sequences were obtained from peripheral blood. The source of these receptors is a man between 18 and 29 years old with active or convalescent COVID-19.

The chain employs TRBV12-3 or TRBV12-4 and TRBJ2-5, with a weak D call TRBD2 (5 bases). The CDR3 has 12 amino acids. V was cut by 4 bases and J by 5 bases, with 8 bases left in between. CDR3 DNA: TGTGCCAGCAGTTCCGGGATCGAGACCCAGTACTTC. Translated, it gives CASSSGIETQYF.

The V call is TRBV28, the J call TRBJ1-2, with a weak D call TRBD1 (5 bases). The V gene lost 3 bases and the J gene lost 8 bases, with 10 bases spanning the gap. The CDR3 extends over 12 amino acids. Germline CDR1 is MDHEN and CDR2 is SYDVKM. CDR3 in DNA: TGTGCCAGCAGTTTCAGGGTAGGCGGCTACACCTTC. This codes for CASSFRVGGYTF.

The chain joins TRBV6-1 to TRBJ2-2; unclear D gene. Looked up from germline, CDR1 is MNHNS and CDR2 is SASEGT. CDR3 length equals 14 residues. V gave up 2 bases and J gave up 4 bases, with 8 bases separating them. The DNA for the CDR3 is TGTGCCAGCAGTGAAACCTCGAGCACCGGGGAGCTGTTTTTT. Amino acids: CASSETSSTGELFF.

This sequence joins TRBV19 and TRBJ2-1; a possible D gene is TRBD2 (6 bases). This CDR3 comprises 13 residues. V lost 4 bases and J lost 7, with 11 bases in between. Looked up from germline, CDR1 is LNHDA and CDR2 is SQIVND (reference sequence). CDR3 sequence (DNA): TGTGCCAGTAGTACGACACGGGGGAATGAGCAGTTCTTC. It yields the protein CASSTTRGNEQFF.

This clone was seen once. The rearrangement uses TRBV9 and TRBJ1-2; 9 bases line up with TRBD1. Germline CDR1 reads SGDLS; CDR2 reads YYNGEE. The CDR3 has 15 amino acids. V shed 2 bases and J 5 bases; nucleotides not matched to a gene: 7. In DNA form, the CDR3 reads TGTGCCAGCAGCGTCGAGCCGGGACAGGGTTATGGCTACACCTTC. Translating it yields CASSVEPGQGYGYTF.

The gene calls are TRBV15 and TRBJ2-3; TRBD2 aligns across 7 bases. Germline V CDR1 and CDR2: LNHNV, YYDKDF (reference sequence). V was pared by 0 bases and J by 6 bases, with 6 bases of the junction left unmatched. CDR3 size: 15 residues. The CDR3 DNA reads as TGTGCCACCAGCAGAGATAGTCTAGCGGCCGATACGCAGTATTTT. Residues: CATSRDSLAADTQYF.

The chain uses TRBV9 and TRBJ2-5; 14 bases align to TRBD2. The CDR3 is made up of 14 amino acids. V lost 5 bases, J lost 5 bases, and 2 bases stayed unmatched. CDR1 and CDR2 (germline): SGDLS, YYNGEE. The CDR3, as DNA: TGTGCCAGCAGGGGACTAGCGGGAGCGGAGACCCAGTACTTC. Protein: CASRGLAGAETQYF.

This clone turned up a few times. V gene TRBV12-3 or TRBV12-4 combines with J gene TRBJ2-7; no reliable D call. The CDR3 is 13 residues long. Trimming cost V 10 bases and J 5 bases, with 18 bases left between them. In DNA form, the CDR3 reads TGTGCCACCAAGCTGGGCACCGAGAACGAGCAGTACTTC. Translating gives CATKLGTENEQYF.

The chain uses TRBV5-1 and TRBJ2-5; TRBD1 aligns across 9 bases. J gave up 5 bases and V 4 bases, and 9 bases lay outside the gene matches. This CDR3 spans 15 amino acids. Germline-derived CDR1 and CDR2 are SGHRS and YFSETQ. CDR3 amino acids: CASSPGQGIEETQYF. In DNA form, the CDR3 reads TGCGCCAGCAGCCCAGGACAGGGGATTGAGGAGACCCAGTACTTC. The variable domain in full, with the rest retrieved from reference TRBV5-1 and TRBJ2-5, is KAGVTQTPRYLIKTRGQQVTLSCSPISGHRSVSWYQQTPGQGLQFLFEYFSETQRNKGNFPGRFSGRQFSNSRSEMNVSTLELGDSALYLCASSPGQGIEETQYFGPGTRLLVL.

The chain recombines TRBV28 with TRBJ2-3, with 14 bases matching TRBD2. The CDR3 extends over 17 amino acids. Looked up from germline, CDR1 is MDHEN and CDR2 is SYDVKM. V was clipped by 5 bases and J by 3 bases; unmatched bases: 7. CDR3 residues: CASSTPGLAGVTDTQYF. Written as DNA, the CDR3 is TGTGCCAGCAGTACCCCGGGACTAGCGGGAGTTACAGATACGCAGTATTTT.

The genes are TRBV3-1 (or the pseudogene TRBV3-2) and TRBJ1-3; D not resolved. CDR3 length equals 13 residues. From germline, CDR1 is LGHDT and CDR2 YNNKEL (reference sequence). V dropped 0 bases and J dropped 3 bases, with 3 bases sitting between them. The CDR3 spells CASSQEYGNTIYF. The DNA of the CDR3 is TGTGCCAGCAGCCAAGAGTATGGAAACACCATATATTTT.

The sample holds one count of this clone. The chain has TRBV7-9 and TRBJ2-2; D is ambiguous. V gave up 0 bases and J gave up 0 bases, with 8 bases separating them. Germline lookup yields CDR1 SEHNR and CDR2 FQNEAQ (reference sequence). The CDR3 consists of 16 residues. The CDR3, as DNA: TGTGCCAGCAGCTTAGCGCCAGGCACGAACACCGGGGAGCTGTTTTTT. Translation gives CASSLAPGTNTGELFF.

This clone was detected a few times. The chain employs TRBV19 and TRBJ1-2; 8 nucleotides agree with TRBD1. CDR3 length: 15 amino acids. Germline trimming cut 4 bases from V and 3 bases from J; bases unmatched to any gene: 7. From germline, CDR1 is LNHDA and CDR2 SQIVND (reference sequence). In nucleotides, the CDR3 is TGTGCCAGTAGTACGTTGACAGGGGTGGACTATGGCTACACCTTC. It is translated as CASSTLTGVDYGYTF.

V usage is TRBV11-2 and J usage is TRBJ2-5; a possible D gene is TRBD1 (5 bases). This CDR3 region has 15 residues. The germline gives CDR1 SGHAT, CDR2 FQNNGV. V was shortened by 1 base and J by 4 bases, with 13 bases between the two germline ends. CDR3 in DNA: TGTGCCAGCAGCTTAGGAGACAGATACCCAGAGACCCAGTACTTC. Translating gives CASSLGDRYPETQYF.

The chain joins TRBV4-3 to TRBJ2-3, with TRBD2 matching over 12 bases. CDR1 is LGHNA and CDR2 is YSLEER in the germline V gene. There are 17 residues in the CDR3. The V and J ends lost 5 bases and 2 bases, in that order; junction bases with no gene match: 8. The CDR3 DNA is TGCGCCAGCAGCTCCAGACTAGCGGGGGACGCCACAGATACGCAGTATTTT. Amino acid sequence: CASSSRLAGDATDTQYF.

The rearrangement joins TRBV4-2 to TRBJ2-1, with 12 nucleotides matching TRBD2. The V gene end was trimmed by 4 bases and the J gene end by 6 bases; junction bases not matched to a gene: 4. The CDR3 loop spans 15 amino acids. CDR1 and CDR2 (germline): LGHNA, YNFKEQ. CDR3 residues: CASSRPGLAGNEQFF. The CDR3 coding sequence is TGTGCCAGCAGCCGCCCGGGACTAGCGGGCAATGAGCAGTTCTTC.

This clone turned up a few times. The chain combines TRBV7-9 with TRBJ2-1; 8 bases are shared with TRBD2. This CDR3 has 19 amino acids. Looked up from germline, CDR1 is SEHNR and CDR2 is FQNEAQ (reference sequence). V shed 4 bases, J shed 0 bases, and the junction held 14 bases outside the gene matches. The CDR3 reads CASSYRAGGSPGSYNEQFF. In DNA form, the CDR3 reads TGTGCCAGCAGCTATCGGGCGGGAGGATCCCCCGGCTCCTACAATGAGCAGTTCTTC.

The V gene is TRBV5-6, the J gene TRBJ1-4; tentatively, D is TRBD1 (5 bases). From germline, CDR1 is SGHDT and CDR2 YYEEEE. The V and J ends lost 1 base and 10 bases respectively, with 8 bases between them. CDR3 length: 12 amino acids. The CDR3 DNA sequence: TGTGCCAGCAGCTTGATTCAGGGAAAACTGTTTTTT. Encoded protein: CASSLIQGKLFF.

The V and J genes are TRBV27 and TRBJ2-7; D call uncertain. The germline V gene encodes CDR1 MNHEY and CDR2 SMNVEV (reference sequence). This CDR3 spans 13 amino acids. Trimming removed 4 bases at V and 0 bases at J, with 7 bases between. CDR3 bases: TGTGCCAGCAGTTGGGCAGACTCCTACGAGCAGTACTTC. Translating it yields CASSWADSYEQYF.

This CDR3 is CASSLISEAFF. CDR3 DNA sequence: TGTGCCAGCAGCTTAATCAGTGAAGCTTTCTTT. The rearrangement uses TRBV11-2 and TRBJ1-1; no firm D call. The germline V gene has CDR1 SGHAT and CDR2 FQNNGV. This CDR3 contains 11 residues. V was clipped by 2 bases and J by 7 bases, with 5 bases between them. The full variable domain, in which reference TRBV11-2 and TRBJ1-1 provide the parts outside the CDR3, is EAGVAQSPRYKIIEKRQSVAFWCNPISGHATLYWYQQILGQGPKLLIQFQNNGVVDDSQLPKDRFSAERLKGVDSTLKIQPAKLEDSAVYLCASSLISEAFFGQGTRLTVV.

This chain joins TRBV2 and TRBJ2-1, with 9 bases that match TRBD2. The V segment lost 4 bases and the J segment 7 bases; nucleotides outside the gene matches: 11. Germline V gene lookup returns CDR1 SNHLY and CDR2 FYNNEI. The CDR3 is 16 residues long. CDR3 amino acids: CASSGLAGIGGNEQFF. The DNA of the CDR3 is TGTGCCAGCAGTGGGCTAGCGGGAATTGGTGGGAATGAGCAGTTCTTC.

This rearrangement joins TRBV21-1 to TRBJ1-4; TRBD1 is the table's D call, not checked against the DNA. TRBV21-1 is reported as a pseudogene. CDR3 length equals 16 residues. The chain's CDR3 is CASSKLPGHNNEKLFF. The DNA of the CDR3 is TGTGCCAGCAGCAAATTACCGGGACACAATAATGAAAAACTGTTTTTT.